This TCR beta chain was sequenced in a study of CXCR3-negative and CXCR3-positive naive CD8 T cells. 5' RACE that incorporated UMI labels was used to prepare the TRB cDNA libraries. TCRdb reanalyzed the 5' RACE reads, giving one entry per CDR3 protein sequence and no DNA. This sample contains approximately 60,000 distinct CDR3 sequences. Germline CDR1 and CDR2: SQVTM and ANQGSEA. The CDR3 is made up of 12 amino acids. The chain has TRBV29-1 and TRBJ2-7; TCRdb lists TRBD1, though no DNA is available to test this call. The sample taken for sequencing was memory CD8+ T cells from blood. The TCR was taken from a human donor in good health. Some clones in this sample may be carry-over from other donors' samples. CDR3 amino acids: CSVDGQGPEQYF.